Each of the 14 T cell receptor beta chains below was sequenced from the same sample in a study of T cells in Graves' hyperthyroidism and ophthalmopathy. TCR beta CDR3 sequences were amplified from RNA transcripts. Initially, a first-round RT-PCR of the TCR CDR3 employed the HTBI primer set. In TCRdb, the multiplex PCR reads were re-called with MiXCR into one record per CDR3 protein. The sample contains hundreds of thousands of distinct CDR3 sequences, approximately 15% of which appear only once. The sequencing input was blood. The receptors derive from a woman between 40 and 50 years old with Graves' ophthalmopathy.

This clonotype was seen ten or more times. The J gene is TRBJ1-6, the V gene TRBV30; 11 nucleotides match TRBD1. CDR1 and CDR2 (germline): GTSNPN, SVGIG (reference sequence). Germline trimming cut 1 base from V and 11 bases from J; bases unmatched to any gene: 7. This CDR3 spans 15 amino acids. CDR3 nucleotides: TGTGCCTGGAGTGAACCGGGACAGGGGGTTGCACCCCTCCACTTT. It translates to CAWSEPGQGVAPLHF.

This clonotype has a count of ten or more. This chain links TRBV2 with TRBJ1-1, with D possibly matching TRBD1 (6 bases). The CDR3 sequence is 14 residues long. The V end lost 1 base, the J end lost 1 base, and 7 bases lay between the germline ends. The germline V gene encodes CDR1 SNHLY and CDR2 FYNNEI. The CDR3 sequence: CASSEGDTNTEAFF. The CDR3 DNA reads as TGTGCCAGCAGTGAAGGGGACACGAACACTGAAGCTTTCTTT.

In this sample, this clonotype turned up a few times. This may stem from a read error, because a much larger clone lies one nucleotide away. The rearrangement joins TRBV27 to TRBJ2-5, with D perhaps matching TRBD1 (5 bases). The CDR3 totals 13 residues. Germline V gives CDR1 MNHEY, CDR2 SMNVEV (reference sequence). With 4 bases removed from V and 0 bases from J, the gap between germline ends came to 6 bases. The CDR3 sequence: CASSYRYQETQYF. CDR3 nucleotide sequence: TGTGCCAGCAGTTACAGGTACCAAGAGACCCAGTACTTC.

This clonotype was counted ten times or more. The CDR3 protein is CASRSFSGTEQFF. The CDR3 DNA is TGTGCCAGCAGATCTTTTAGCGGGACTGAGCAGTTCTTC. The chain has TRBV6-1 and TRBJ2-1; 8 bases map to TRBD2. Germline loops: CDR1 MNHNS, CDR2 SASEGT. The junction had 7 bases not matched to a gene; V was cut back by 6 bases and J by 9 bases. The CDR3 contains 13 residues.

This clonotype has a count of ten or more. J is TRBJ2-6 and V is TRBV7-9; 7 bases are shared with TRBD1. Germline-derived CDR1 and CDR2 are SEHNR and FQNEAQ (reference sequence). The CDR3 loop spans 19 amino acids. The trim removed 4 bases at V and 0 bases at J, leaving 12 bases unmatched. Written as DNA, the CDR3 is TGTGCCAGCAGCTCTCACTCCGGGACAGCGTTCTCTGGGGCCAACGTCCTGACTTTC. This codes for CASSSHSGTAFSGANVLTF.

The chain couples TRBV28 to TRBJ2-3, with no clear D. With 6 bases removed from V and 9 bases from J, the gap between germline ends came to 13 bases. Germline assignment: CDR1 MDHEN and CDR2 SYDVKM. This CDR3 is built from 12 residues. The chain's CDR3 is CASRDPISTQYF. The CDR3 DNA follows: TGTGCCAGCAGGGACCCGATAAGCACGCAGTATTTT.

This clonotype was recorded a few times. V is TRBV29-1 and J is TRBJ1-2, with D tentatively TRBD1 (5 bases). The V gene's germline CDR1 is SQVTM and CDR2 ANQGSEA. V was shortened by 5 bases and J by 10 bases, with 20 bases between the two germline ends. The CDR3 extends over 13 amino acids. The CDR3, as DNA: TGCAGCGTTAACCACCGGGACGGACGCCACTACACCTTC. It is translated as CSVNHRDGRHYTF.

This clonotype turned up a few times. The chain uses TRBV14 and TRBJ2-2; D remains ambiguous. Trimming cost V 5 bases and J 1 base, with 17 bases left between them. Germline V CDR1 and CDR2: SGHDN, FVKESK. This CDR3 has 17 amino acids. CDR3 nucleotide sequence: TGTGCCAGCAGCTTTGTGAGGAGCTGGGAGAACACCGGGGAGCTGTTTTTT. As protein: CASSFVRSWENTGELFF.

This clonotype was observed a single time. The V gene is TRBV30, the J gene TRBJ2-5; D possibly corresponds to TRBD2 (6 bases). The CDR3 is 15 residues long. Trimming took off 3 bases at V and 1 base at J, with 15 bases between the two ends. Germline V lookup: CDR1 GTSNPN, CDR2 SVGIG (reference sequence). For the CDR3, the DNA is TGTGCCTGGAGCCTCATGGGGGGAGCCCAAGAGACCCAGTACTTC. As protein: CAWSLMGGAQETQYF.

V usage is TRBV20-1 and J usage is TRBJ1-2; D might be TRBD1 (5 bases). Germline CDR1 is DFQATT and CDR2 is SNEGSKA (reference sequence). Trimming shortened V by 0 bases and J by 8 bases, and 19 bases separated the two germline ends. There are 15 residues in the CDR3. The CDR3 loop reads CSARDWGTTSGGYTF. Here the CDR3 DNA reads TGCAGTGCTAGAGATTGGGGCACAACGTCGGGCGGCTACACCTTC.

J is TRBJ2-5 and V is TRBV5-1, with D possibly TRBD2 on 5 matching bases. Germline CDR1 SGHRS, CDR2 YFSETQ. V was clipped by 0 bases and J by 10 bases, with 10 bases between them. The CDR3 totals 12 residues. The CDR3 bases are TGCGCCAGCAGCTTGGCGGACTCGGACCAGTACTTC. It is translated as CASSLADSDQYF.

This clonotype came up a few times. The chain couples TRBV6-1 to TRBJ2-1; TRBD2 agrees at 7 bases. The CDR3 runs to 20 residues. J lost 5 bases, V lost 7 bases, and 26 bases had no gene match. CDR1 is MNHNS and CDR2 is SASEGT in the germline V gene. The CDR3 DNA sequence: TGTGCCAGCAAATATAGGGAAATTGGTGATTGGGGGAGGGCCAACAATGAGCAGTTCTTC. It specifies CASKYREIGDWGRANNEQFF.

The table lists this clonotype with a few counts. The chain is built from TRBV30 and TRBJ2-5, with 10 bases matching TRBD1. The CDR3 has 14 residues. Trimming at V came to 5 bases and at J to 5 bases, leaving 8 bases not matched to a gene. The germline V gene has CDR1 GTSNPN and CDR2 SVGIG (reference sequence). As DNA, the CDR3 is TGTGCCTGGTGCCCGGGACAGGGGATGGAGACCCAGTACTTC. Translated: CAWCPGQGMETQYF. Filled out from reference TRBV30 and TRBJ2-5, the complete variable domain reads SQTIHQWPATLVQPVGSPLSLECTVEGTSNPNLYWYRQAAGRGLQLLFYSVGIGQISSEVPQNLSASRPQDRQFILSSKKLLLSDSGFYLCAWCPGQGMETQYFGPGTRLLVL.

This sequence joins TRBV16 and TRBJ1-2; D is perhaps TRBD1 (5 bases). Trimming took 2 bases from V and 5 from J, leaving 9 bases between them. Germline loops: CDR1 KGHSY, CDR2 FQNENV. This CDR3 contains 13 residues. In DNA, the CDR3 is TGTGCCAGCAGCCAAGAGGGGACTTATGGCTACACCTTC. It encodes CASSQEGTYGYTF.